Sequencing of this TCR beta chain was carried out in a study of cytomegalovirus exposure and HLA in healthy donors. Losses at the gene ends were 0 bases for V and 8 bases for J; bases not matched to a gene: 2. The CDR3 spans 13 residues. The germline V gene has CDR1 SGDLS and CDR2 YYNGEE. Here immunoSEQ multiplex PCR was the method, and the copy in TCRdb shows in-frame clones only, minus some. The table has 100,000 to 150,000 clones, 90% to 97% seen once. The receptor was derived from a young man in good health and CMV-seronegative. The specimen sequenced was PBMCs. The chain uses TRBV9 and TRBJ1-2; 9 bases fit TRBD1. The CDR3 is CASSVGTGVGYTF. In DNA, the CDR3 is TGTGCCAGCAGCGTAGGGACAGGGGTCGGCTACACCTTC. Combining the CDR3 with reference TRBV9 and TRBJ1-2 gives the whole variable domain DSGVTQTPKHLITATGQRVTLRCSPRSGDLSVYWYQQSLDQGLQFLIQYYNGEERAKGNILERFSAQQFPDLHSELNLSSLELGDSALYFCASSVGTGVGYTFGSGTRLTVV.